This T cell receptor (beta chain) was observed in a study of blood T cell repertoires in COVID-19. J gave up 3 bases and V 4 bases, and 3 bases lay outside the gene matches. The CDR3 loop spans 13 amino acids. Germline V CDR1 and CDR2: LNHDA, SQIVND (reference sequence). Those who participated ranged in age from roughly 18 to 89 years and resided in about two dozen US areas. Original analysis: Reference gene primers were amplified, and this amplification served to estimate nucleated cell counts. Libraries were prepared by immunoSEQ multiplex PCR; TCRdb keeps only in-frame clonotypes and omits some of them. That table is the source of V, J and clone size, and D and trimming were worked out from the DNA. This sample has around 300,000 clones; about 85% occur once, and the top ten carry 2% to 3%.

The source of this sequence is a woman between 45 and 60 years old who had recovered from COVID-19. Sequenced material: PBMCs or T cells enriched from blood (not recorded which). This chain links TRBV19 with TRBJ2-7; 7 bases are a match to TRBD1. The CDR3 is CASSTRQGYEQYF. Here the CDR3 DNA reads TGTGCCAGTAGTACCCGACAGGGCTACGAGCAGTACTTC.